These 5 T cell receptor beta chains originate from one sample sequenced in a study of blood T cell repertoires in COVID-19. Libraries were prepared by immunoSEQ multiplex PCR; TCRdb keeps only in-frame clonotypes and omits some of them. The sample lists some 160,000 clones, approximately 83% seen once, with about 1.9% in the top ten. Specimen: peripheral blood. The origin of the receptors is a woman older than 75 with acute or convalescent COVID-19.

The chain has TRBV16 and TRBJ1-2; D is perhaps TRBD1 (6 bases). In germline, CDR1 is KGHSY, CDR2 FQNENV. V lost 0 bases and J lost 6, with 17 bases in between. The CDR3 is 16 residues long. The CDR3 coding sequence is TGTGCCAGCAGCCAATCAGGTTTGGAACAGGGACATGGCTACACCTTC. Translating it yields CASSQSGLEQGHGYTF. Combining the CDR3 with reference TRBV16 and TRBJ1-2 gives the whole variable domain GEEVAQTPKHLVRGEGQKAKLYCAPIKGHSYVFWYQQVLKNEFKFLISFQNENVFDETGMPKERFSAKCLPNSPCSLEIQATKLEDSAVYFCASSQSGLEQGHGYTFGSGTRLTVV.

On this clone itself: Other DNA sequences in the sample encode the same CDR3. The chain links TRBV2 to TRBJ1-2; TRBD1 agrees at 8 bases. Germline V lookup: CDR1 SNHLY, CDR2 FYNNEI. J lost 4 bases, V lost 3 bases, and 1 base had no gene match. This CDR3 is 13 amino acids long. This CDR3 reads CASSETGAYGYTF. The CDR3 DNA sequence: TGTGCCAGCAGTGAGACAGGGGCCTATGGCTACACCTTC.

DNA for the CDR3: TGTGCCAGCAGCTTAAACCCGTTCGGGACAGCTCACTACGAGCAGTACTTC. Amino acids: CASSLNPFGTAHYEQYF. This rearrangement joins TRBV7-9 to TRBJ2-7; TRBD1 aligns across 7 bases. This CDR3 spans 17 amino acids. After removal of 2 bases from V and 3 bases from J, the junction contained 13 bases not matched to a gene. Germline loops: CDR1 SEHNR, CDR2 FQNEAQ (reference sequence).

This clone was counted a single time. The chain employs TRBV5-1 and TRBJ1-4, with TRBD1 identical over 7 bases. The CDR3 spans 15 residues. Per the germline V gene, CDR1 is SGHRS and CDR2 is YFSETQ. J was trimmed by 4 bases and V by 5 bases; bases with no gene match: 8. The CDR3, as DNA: TGCGCCAGCAGTATTACAGGGGTGGTTAATGAAAAACTGTTTTTT. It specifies CASSITGVVNEKLFF.

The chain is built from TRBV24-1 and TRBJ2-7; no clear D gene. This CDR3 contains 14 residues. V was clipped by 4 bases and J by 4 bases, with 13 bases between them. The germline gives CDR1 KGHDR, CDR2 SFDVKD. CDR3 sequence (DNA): TGTGCCACCAGTGAATTTAGGCTAGTTTACGAGCAGTACTTC. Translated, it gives CATSEFRLVYEQYF.